Reported below is one T cell receptor (beta chain). What it binds is not known. Germline V lookup: CDR1 SGHRS, CDR2 YFSETQ. V shed 9 bases and J shed 3 bases, with 9 bases lying between them. This CDR3 region has 11 residues. The sample is drawn from a study of cytomegalovirus exposure and HLA in healthy donors. Study-wide context: Earlier findings included about 120 million unique TCR beta sequences obtained from approximately 170 million T cells. Study-wide results and caveats: Later work associated fewer than 20,000 TCR beta sequences with HLA alleles at 0.05 false discovery rate.

The PCR was carried out with 60 Vbeta primers and 13 Jbeta primers. The method was immunoSEQ multiplex PCR; TCRdb's version includes in-frame clones alone and lacks a portion of them. The table lists about 180,000 clones, about 79% of them singletons, with approximately 6.3% in the top ten. The genes are TRBV5-1 and TRBJ2-5; tentative D call: TRBD2 (6 bases). The clonotype comes from a man between 40 and 49 years old in good health and CMV-seropositive. The sequencing input was PBMCs. The CDR3 here is CATRREETQYF. The CDR3 nucleotides are TGCGCCACCCGGAGGGAAGAGACCCAGTACTTC.